This T cell receptor beta chain was retrieved from a study of human T cells and chemical hapten exposure. The wider study: Per-sample TCR yield variation was attributed mainly to small pooled library volume differences.

Described time point: patch test 3, about 24 weeks after DPC sensitization. As to treatment: therapeutic diphenylcyclopropenone sensitization with weekly scalp DPC. The CDR3 extends over 11 amino acids. The V end lost 5 bases, the J end lost 4 bases, and 7 bases lay between the germline ends. Per germline, CDR1 SQVTM and CDR2 ANQGSEA. Broader study findings: Relative to control repertoires, expanded TCRs gave rise to significantly more large CDR3 similarity clusters.

The library tagged individual cDNA molecules with unique molecular identifiers. Authors' processing steps: From 23,224 to 690,600 TCRs were found per sample, with a median of 95,638. TCRdb re-analysed the RACE reads in MiXCR, keeping a single row per CDR3 protein. The V and J calls were determined by TCRdb, not by the authors. This table holds about 76,000 distinct CDR3 sequences, 10% to 15% found once. Comments on this clonotype: Antigen specificity is unknown.

The specimen was whole blood, collected in connection with sensitization to the hapten diphenylcyclopropenone (DPC). The chain joins TRBV29-1 to TRBJ2-3; D is unresolved. The source is a woman between 45 and 60 years old with alopecia areata. Some clones in this sample may be carry-over from other donors' samples. CDR3 bases: TGCAGCGTTCTGGCGGCAGATACGCAGTATTTT. This gives the protein CSVLAADTQYF.